This T cell receptor (beta chain) was identified in a study of human T cells and chemical hapten exposure. Study-level background: Sensitizing treatment utilized 2% DPC over a 2 cm by 2 cm portion of upper inner arm skin. The study's findings and limits: DPC sensitization produced no change in TCRs with frequency above 1 in 1000.

The time point was: patch test 3, about 24 weeks after DPC sensitization. Treatment denoted: therapeutic diphenylcyclopropenone sensitization with weekly scalp DPC. Donors, patients with alopecia ranging from 18 to 70 years old and judged suitable for DPC, provided samples. This clonotype has ten or more counts. Its antigen is currently unknown. TCRdb re-derived calls from the RACE reads in MiXCR, one entry per CDR3 protein. The repertoire holds 70,000 or so distinct CDR3 sequences, 11% seen once, with 1.4% in the top ten. V lost 4 bases to trimming and J lost 3 bases, with 9 bases between them. CDR1 LGHNA and CDR2 YNFKEQ come from the germline V gene. The length of the CDR3 is 13 residues.

The chain couples TRBV4-2 to TRBJ1-1, with D hard to call. This sample comprised whole blood, obtained in connection with sensitization to the hapten diphenylcyclopropenone (DPC). The origin of this receptor is a woman aged 45-65 years with alopecia areata. Some clones in this sample may be carry-over from other donors' samples. This CDR3 reads CASSRQLDTEAFF. The CDR3 DNA follows: TGTGCCAGCAGCCGGCAGCTAGACACTGAAGCTTTCTTT.